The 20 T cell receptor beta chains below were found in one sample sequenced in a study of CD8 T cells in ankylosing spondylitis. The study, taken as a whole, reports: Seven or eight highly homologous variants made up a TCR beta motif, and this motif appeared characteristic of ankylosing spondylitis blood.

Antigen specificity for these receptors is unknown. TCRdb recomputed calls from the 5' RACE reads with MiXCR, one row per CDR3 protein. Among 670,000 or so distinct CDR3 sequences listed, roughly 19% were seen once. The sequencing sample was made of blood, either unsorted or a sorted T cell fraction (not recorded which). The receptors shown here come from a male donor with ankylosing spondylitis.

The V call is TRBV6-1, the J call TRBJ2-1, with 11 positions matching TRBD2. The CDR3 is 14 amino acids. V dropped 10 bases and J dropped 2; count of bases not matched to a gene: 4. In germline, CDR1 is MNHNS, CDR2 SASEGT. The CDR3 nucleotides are TGTGCCACGACTAGCGGGGATACCTACAATGAGCAGTTCTTC. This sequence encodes CATTSGDTYNEQFF.

The CDR3 loop is CASSQERQEYGYTF. CDR3 coding DNA: TGTGCCAGCAGCCAAGAGAGACAGGAGTATGGCTACACCTTC. The chain uses TRBV14 and TRBJ1-2, with a possible D match to TRBD1 (6 bases). This CDR3 spans 14 amino acids. V lost 0 bases and J 5 bases, leaving 10 bases between the germline ends. Germline V gives CDR1 SGHDN, CDR2 FVKESK.

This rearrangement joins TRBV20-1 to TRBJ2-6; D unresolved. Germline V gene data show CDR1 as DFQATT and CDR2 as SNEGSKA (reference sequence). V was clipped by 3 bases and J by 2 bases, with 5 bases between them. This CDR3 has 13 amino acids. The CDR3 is CSARPPGANVLTF. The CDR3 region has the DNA TGCAGTGCTAGGCCTCCTGGGGCCAACGTCCTGACTTTC.

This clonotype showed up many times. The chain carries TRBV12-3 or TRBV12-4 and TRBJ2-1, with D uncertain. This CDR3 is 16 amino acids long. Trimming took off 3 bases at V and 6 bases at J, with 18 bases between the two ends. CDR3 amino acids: CASSLASTSRSNEQFF. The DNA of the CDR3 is TGTGCCAGCAGTTTGGCAAGCACTTCTAGATCCAATGAGCAGTTCTTC.

The CDR3 coding sequence is TGCAGTGCTAGAGTGCAGGGGGTCTATCAAGAGACCCAGTACTTC. Protein product: CSARVQGVYQETQYF. V and J are TRBV20-1 and TRBJ2-5, with 7 nucleotides matching TRBD1. Looked up from germline, CDR1 is DFQATT and CDR2 is SNEGSKA (reference sequence). The CDR3 is made up of 15 amino acids. J was trimmed by 2 bases and V by 1 base; bases with no gene match: 7.

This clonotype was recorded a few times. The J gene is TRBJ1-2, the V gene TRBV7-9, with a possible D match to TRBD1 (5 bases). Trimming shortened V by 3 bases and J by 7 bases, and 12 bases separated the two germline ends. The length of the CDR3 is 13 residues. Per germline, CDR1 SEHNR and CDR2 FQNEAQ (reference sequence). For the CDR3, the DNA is TGTGCCAGCAGCTTTGCGGGGGTAGGTGGCTACACCTTC. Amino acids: CASSFAGVGGYTF.

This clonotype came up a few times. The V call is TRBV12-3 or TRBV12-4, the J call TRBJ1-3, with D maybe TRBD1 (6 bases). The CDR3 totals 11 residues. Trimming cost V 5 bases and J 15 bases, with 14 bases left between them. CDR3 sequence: CASSRGDQAYF. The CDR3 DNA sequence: TGTGCCAGCAGTAGGGGGGACCAGGCATATTTT.

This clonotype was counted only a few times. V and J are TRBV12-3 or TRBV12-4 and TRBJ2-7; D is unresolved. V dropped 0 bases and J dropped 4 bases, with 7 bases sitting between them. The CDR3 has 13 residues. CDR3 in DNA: TGTGCCAGCAGTTTAGCTCCCCTTTACGAGCAGTACTTC. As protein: CASSLAPLYEQYF.

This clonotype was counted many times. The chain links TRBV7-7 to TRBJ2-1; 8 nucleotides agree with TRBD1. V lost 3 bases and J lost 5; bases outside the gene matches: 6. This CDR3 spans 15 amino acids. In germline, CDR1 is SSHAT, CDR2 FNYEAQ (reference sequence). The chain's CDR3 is CASSFGTGPNNEQFF. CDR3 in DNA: TGTGCCAGCAGCTTCGGGACAGGTCCTAACAATGAGCAGTTCTTC.

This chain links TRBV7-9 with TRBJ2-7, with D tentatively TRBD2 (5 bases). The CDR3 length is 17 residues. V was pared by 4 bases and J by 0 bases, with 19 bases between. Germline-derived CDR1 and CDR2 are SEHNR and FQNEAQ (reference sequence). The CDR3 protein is CASSYIKVLAGSYEQYF. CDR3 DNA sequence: TGTGCCAGCAGCTATATAAAGGTGCTAGCAGGCTCCTACGAGCAGTACTTC.

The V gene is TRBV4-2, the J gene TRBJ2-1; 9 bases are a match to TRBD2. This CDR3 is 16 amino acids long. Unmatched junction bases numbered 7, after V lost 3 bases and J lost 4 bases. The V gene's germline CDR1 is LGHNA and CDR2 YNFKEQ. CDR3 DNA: TGTGCCAGCAGCCAGCGCGGGGGGGCAGAATACAATGAGCAGTTCTTC. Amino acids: CASSQRGGAEYNEQFF.

The CDR3 is CATSVLDEPEQFF. The CDR3 DNA is TGTGCCACCAGTGTACTGGATGAACCTGAGCAGTTCTTC. This rearrangement joins TRBV24-1 to TRBJ2-1; the D is unclear. V lost 5 bases, J lost 9 bases, and 13 bases lay in between. This CDR3 region has 13 residues. CDR1 KGHDR and CDR2 SFDVKD come from the germline V gene.

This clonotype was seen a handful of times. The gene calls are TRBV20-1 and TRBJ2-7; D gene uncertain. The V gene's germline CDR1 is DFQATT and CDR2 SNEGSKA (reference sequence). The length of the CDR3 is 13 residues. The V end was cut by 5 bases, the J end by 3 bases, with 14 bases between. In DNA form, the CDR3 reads TGCAGTGCTCCCGCATCATTGGGCTACGAGCAGTACTTC. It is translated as CSAPASLGYEQYF.

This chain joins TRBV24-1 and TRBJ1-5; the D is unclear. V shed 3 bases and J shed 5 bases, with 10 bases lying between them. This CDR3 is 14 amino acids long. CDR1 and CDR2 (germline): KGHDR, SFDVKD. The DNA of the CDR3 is TGTGCCACCAGTGATGACACTCTAGATCAGCCCCAGCATTTT. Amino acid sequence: CATSDDTLDQPQHF.

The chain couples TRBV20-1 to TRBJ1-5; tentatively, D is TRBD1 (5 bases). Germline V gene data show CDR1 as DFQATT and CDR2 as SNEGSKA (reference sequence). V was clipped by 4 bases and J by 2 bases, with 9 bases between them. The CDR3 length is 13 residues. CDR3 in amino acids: CSATTGGNQPQHF. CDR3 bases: TGCAGTGCTACTACAGGCGGCAATCAGCCCCAGCATTTT.

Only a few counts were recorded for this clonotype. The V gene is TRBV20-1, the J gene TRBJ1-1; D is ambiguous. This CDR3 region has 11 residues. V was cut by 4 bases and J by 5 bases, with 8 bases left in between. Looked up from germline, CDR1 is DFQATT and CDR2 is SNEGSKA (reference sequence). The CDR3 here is CSAKIQTEAFF. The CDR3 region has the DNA TGCAGTGCTAAGATCCAGACTGAAGCTTTCTTT.

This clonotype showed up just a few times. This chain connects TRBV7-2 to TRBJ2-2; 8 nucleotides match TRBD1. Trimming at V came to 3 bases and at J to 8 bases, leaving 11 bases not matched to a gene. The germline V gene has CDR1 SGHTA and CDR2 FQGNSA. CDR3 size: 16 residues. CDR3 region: CASSFGTGVVLGELFF. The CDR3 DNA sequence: TGTGCCAGCAGCTTCGGGACAGGAGTGGTCCTTGGGGAGCTGTTTTTT.

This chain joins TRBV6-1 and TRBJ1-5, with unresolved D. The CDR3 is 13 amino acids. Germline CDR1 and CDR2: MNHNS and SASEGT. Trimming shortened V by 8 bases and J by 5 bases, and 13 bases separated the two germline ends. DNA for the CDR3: TGTGCCAGCCAGGAAGCCGTCGATCAGCCCCAGCATTTT. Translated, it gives CASQEAVDQPQHF.

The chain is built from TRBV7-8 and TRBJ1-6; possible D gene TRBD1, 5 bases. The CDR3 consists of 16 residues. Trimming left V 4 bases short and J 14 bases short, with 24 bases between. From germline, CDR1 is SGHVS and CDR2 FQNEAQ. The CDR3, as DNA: TGTGCCAGCAGCTGGTTATACGGGACTGAGCTAGGATCCCTCCACTTT. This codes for CASSWLYGTELGSLHF.

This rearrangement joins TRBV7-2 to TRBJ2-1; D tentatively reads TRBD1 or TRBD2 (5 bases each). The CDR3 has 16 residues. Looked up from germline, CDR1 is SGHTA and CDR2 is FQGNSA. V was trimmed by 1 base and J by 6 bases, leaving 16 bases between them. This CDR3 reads CASSLGAQQGRNEQFF. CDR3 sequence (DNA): TGTGCCAGCAGCTTAGGGGCCCAGCAGGGACGCAATGAGCAGTTCTTC.